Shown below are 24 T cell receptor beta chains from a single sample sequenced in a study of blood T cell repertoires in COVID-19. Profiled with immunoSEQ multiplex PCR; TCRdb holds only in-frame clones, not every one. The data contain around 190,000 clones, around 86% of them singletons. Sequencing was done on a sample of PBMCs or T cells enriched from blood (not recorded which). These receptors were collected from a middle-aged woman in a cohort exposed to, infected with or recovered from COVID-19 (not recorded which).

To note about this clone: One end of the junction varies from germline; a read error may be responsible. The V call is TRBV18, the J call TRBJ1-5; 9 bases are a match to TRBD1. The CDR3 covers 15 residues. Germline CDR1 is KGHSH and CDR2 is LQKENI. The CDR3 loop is CAGSLTGGSNQPQHF. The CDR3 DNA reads TGTGCCGGCTCGCTGACAGGGGGTAGCAATCAGCCCCAGCATTTT.

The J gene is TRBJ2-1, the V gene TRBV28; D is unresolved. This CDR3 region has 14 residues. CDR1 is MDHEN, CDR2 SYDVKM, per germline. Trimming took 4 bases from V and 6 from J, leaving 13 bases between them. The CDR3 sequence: CASSSPLDVNEQFF. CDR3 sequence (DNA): TGTGCCAGCAGTTCCCCCCTAGATGTCAATGAGCAGTTCTTC.

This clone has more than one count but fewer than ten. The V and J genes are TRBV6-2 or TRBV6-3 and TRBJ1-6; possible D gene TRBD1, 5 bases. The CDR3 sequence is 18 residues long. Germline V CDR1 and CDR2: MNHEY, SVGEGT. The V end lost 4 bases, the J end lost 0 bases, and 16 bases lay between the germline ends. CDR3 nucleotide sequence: TGTGCCAGCAGTTTCGGGACTTTCGAGAGCTCCTATAATTCACCCCTCCACTTT. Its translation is CASSFGTFESSYNSPLHF.

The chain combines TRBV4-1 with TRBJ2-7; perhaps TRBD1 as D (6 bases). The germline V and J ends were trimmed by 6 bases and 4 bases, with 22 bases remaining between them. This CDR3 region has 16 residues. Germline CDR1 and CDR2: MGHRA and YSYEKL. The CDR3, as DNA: TGCGCCAGCAGGCTCTACTATACAGGGCCTCAGTACGAGCAGTACTTC. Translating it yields CASRLYYTGPQYEQYF.

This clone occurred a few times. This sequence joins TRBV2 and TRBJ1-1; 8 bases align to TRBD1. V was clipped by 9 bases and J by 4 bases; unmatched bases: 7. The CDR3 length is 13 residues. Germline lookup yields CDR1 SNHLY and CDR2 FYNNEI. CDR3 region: CASGQGGVTEAFF. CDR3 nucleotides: TGTGCCAGTGGACAGGGCGGGGTCACTGAAGCTTTCTTT. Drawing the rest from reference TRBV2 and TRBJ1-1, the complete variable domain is EPEVTQTPSHQVTQMGQEVILRCVPISNHLYFYWYRQILGQKVEFLVSFYNNEISEKSEIFDDQFSVERPDGSNFTLKIRSTKLEDSAMYFCASGQGGVTEAFFGQGTRLTVV.

The CDR3 sequence is CASSYSRGVQAFF. The CDR3, as DNA: TGTGCCAGCAGTTACAGCAGGGGCGTGCAAGCTTTCTTT. The chain has TRBV6-5 and TRBJ1-1; D is possibly TRBD1 (6 bases). Germline CDR1 and CDR2: MNHEY and SVGAGI. This CDR3 is 13 amino acids long. V lost 2 bases and J 9 bases, leaving 13 bases between the germline ends.

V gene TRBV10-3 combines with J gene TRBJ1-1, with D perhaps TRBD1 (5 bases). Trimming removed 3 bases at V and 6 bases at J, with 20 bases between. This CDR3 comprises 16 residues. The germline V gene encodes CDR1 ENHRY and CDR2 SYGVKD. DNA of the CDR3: TGTGCCATCAGTGACCGGGACGGGGGTAATAGGGCTGAAGCTTTCTTT. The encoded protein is CAISDRDGGNRAEAFF.

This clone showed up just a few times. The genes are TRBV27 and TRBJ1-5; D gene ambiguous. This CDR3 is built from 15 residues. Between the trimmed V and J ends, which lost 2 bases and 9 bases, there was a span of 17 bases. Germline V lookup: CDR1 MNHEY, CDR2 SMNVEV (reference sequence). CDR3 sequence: CASSLRGQVNWPQHF. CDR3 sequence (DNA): TGTGCCAGCAGTTTACGTGGGCAGGTCAATTGGCCCCAGCATTTT.

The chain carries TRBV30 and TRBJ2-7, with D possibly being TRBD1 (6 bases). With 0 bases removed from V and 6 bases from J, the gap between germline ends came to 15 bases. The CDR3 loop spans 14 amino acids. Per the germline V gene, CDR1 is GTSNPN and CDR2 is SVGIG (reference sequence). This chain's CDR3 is CAWSVGTGIAEQYF. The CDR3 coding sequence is TGTGCCTGGAGTGTAGGTACAGGGATAGCCGAGCAGTACTTC.

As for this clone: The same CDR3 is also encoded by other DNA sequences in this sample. For the CDR3, the DNA is TGTGCCAGCAGTTTGGGACAGGGGAACACTGAAGCTTTCTTT. This codes for CASSLGQGNTEAFF. This sequence joins TRBV27 and TRBJ1-1; 9 bases align to TRBD1. Germline V gene lookup returns CDR1 MNHEY and CDR2 SMNVEV (reference sequence). The junction had 0 bases not matched to a gene; V was cut back by 3 bases and J by 1 base. This CDR3 has 14 amino acids.

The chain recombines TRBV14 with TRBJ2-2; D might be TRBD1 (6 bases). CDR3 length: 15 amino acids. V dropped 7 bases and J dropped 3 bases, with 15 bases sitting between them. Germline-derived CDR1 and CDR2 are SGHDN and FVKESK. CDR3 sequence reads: CASTLGAVDTGELFF. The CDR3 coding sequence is TGTGCCAGCACATTGGGGGCTGTGGACACCGGGGAGCTGTTTTTT.

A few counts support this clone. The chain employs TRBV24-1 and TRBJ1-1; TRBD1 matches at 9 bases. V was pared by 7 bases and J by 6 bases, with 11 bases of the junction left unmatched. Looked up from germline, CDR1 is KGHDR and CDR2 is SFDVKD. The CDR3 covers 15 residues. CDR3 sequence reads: CATRGGTGRGAEAFF. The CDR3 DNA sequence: TGTGCCACCAGGGGGGGGACAGGGAGGGGGGCTGAAGCTTTCTTT.

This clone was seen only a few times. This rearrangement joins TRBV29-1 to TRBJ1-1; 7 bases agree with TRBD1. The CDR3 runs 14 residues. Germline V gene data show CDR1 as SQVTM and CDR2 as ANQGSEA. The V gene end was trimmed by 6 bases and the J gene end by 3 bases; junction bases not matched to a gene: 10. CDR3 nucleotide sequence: TGCAGCGTGTACAGGGGCCGAGAGGACACTGAAGCTTTCTTT. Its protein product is CSVYRGREDTEAFF.

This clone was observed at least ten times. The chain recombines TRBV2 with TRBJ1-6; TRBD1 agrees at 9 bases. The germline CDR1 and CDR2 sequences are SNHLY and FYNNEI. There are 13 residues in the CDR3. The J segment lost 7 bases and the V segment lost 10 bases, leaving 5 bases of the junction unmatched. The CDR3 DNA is TGTGCCACCGACGGGACAGGGAATTCACCCCTCCACTTT. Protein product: CATDGTGNSPLHF.

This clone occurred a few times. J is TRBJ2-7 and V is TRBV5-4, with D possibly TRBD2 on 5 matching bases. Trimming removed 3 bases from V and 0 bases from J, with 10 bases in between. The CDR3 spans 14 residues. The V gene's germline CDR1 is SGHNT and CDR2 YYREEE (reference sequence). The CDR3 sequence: CASSSDLSSYEQYF. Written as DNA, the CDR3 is TGTGCCAGCAGCTCGGACTTGAGCTCCTACGAGCAGTACTTC.

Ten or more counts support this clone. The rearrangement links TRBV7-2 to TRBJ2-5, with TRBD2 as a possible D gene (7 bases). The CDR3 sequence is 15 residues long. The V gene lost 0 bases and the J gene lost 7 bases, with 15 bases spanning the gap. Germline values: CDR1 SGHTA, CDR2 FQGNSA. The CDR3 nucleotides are TGTGCCAGCAGCTTAGCAGCGGTGGGAGGGGGGACCCAGTACTTC. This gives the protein CASSLAAVGGGTQYF.

The chain's CDR3 is CASSYPGPRGETQYF. As DNA, the CDR3 is TGTGCCAGCAGCTACCCCGGGCCCCGAGGGGAGACCCAGTACTTC. The chain uses TRBV7-9 and TRBJ2-5, with a tentative D call TRBD2 (5 bases). CDR3 length: 15 amino acids. Germline V gene lookup returns CDR1 SEHNR and CDR2 FQNEAQ (reference sequence). Trimming pared 4 bases from V and 5 bases from J, leaving 17 bases between. Full variable domain (missing parts from reference TRBV7-9 and TRBJ2-5): DTGVSQNPRHKITKRGQNVTFRCDPISEHNRLYWYRQTLGQGPEFLTYFQNEAQLEKSRLLSDRFSAERPKGSFSTLEIQRTEQGDSAMYLCASSYPGPRGETQYFGPGTRLLVL.

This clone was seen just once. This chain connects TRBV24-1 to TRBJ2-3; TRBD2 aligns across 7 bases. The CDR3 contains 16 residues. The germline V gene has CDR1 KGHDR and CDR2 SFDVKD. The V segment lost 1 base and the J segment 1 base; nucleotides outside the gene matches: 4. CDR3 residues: CATSDLQRDGTDTQYF. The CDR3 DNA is TGTGCCACCAGTGATTTACAGCGGGATGGCACAGATACGCAGTATTTT.

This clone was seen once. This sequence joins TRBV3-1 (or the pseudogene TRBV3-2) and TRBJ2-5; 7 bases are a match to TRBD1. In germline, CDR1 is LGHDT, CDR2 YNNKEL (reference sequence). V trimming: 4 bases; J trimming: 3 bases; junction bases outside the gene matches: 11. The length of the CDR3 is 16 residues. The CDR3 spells CASSPDRRSKKETQYF. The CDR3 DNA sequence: TGTGCCAGCAGCCCGGACAGGCGATCCAAAAAAGAGACCCAGTACTTC.

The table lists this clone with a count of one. CDR3 loop: CASSHLAGGSTDTQYF. The CDR3 region has the DNA TGTGCCAGCAGCCATTTAGCGGGAGGGAGCACAGATACGCAGTATTTT. The V call is TRBV7-6, the J call TRBJ2-3; 11 nucleotides line up with TRBD2. Per the germline V gene, CDR1 is SGHVS and CDR2 is FNYEAQ. CDR3 length: 16 residues. The J segment lost 0 bases and the V segment lost 5 bases, leaving 4 bases of the junction unmatched.

The CDR3 DNA reads TGTGCCAGCAGTTTATATCACAGCTCCAATCAGCCCCAGCATTTT. This codes for CASSLYHSSNQPQHF. The V call is TRBV28, the J call TRBJ1-5; D gene unclear. The germline V gene has CDR1 MDHEN and CDR2 SYDVKM. The CDR3 covers 15 residues. V gave up 1 base and J gave up 3 bases, with 10 bases separating them.

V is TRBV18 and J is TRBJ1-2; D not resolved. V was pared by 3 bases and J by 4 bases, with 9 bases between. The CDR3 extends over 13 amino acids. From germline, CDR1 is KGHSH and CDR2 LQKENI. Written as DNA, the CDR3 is TGTGCCAGCTCACCGGGAGAGAGCTATGGCTACACCTTC. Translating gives CASSPGESYGYTF.

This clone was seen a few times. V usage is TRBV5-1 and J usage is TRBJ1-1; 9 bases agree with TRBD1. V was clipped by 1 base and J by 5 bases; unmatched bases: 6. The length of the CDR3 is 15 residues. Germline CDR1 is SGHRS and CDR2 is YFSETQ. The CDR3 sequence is CASSLKGTGWTEAFF. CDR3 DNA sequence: TGCGCCAGCAGCTTGAAAGGGACAGGGTGGACTGAAGCTTTCTTT.

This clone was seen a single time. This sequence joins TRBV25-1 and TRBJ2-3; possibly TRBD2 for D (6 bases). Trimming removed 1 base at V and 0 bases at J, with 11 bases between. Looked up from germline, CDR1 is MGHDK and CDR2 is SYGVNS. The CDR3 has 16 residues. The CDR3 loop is CASSEFGGESTDTQYF. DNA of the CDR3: TGTGCCAGCAGTGAATTCGGCGGGGAAAGCACAGATACGCAGTATTTT.